Each of the 8 T cell receptor beta chains below was sequenced from the same sample in a study of CXCR3-negative and CXCR3-positive naive CD8 T cells. Overall study results and limits: The study found more hydrophobic TRB CDR3s in CXCR3-positive naive cells than in CXCR3-negative naive cells.

Their antigens remain unidentified. With UMI labels, 5' RACE was used to prepare the TRB cDNA libraries. TCRdb reprocessed the 5' RACE reads; each CDR3 protein has one entry and no DNA is given. The sample totals 95,000 to 100,000 distinct CDR3 sequences. Sequencing input: naive CXCR3+ CD8+ T cells from blood. Subset noted: CD45RO-CCR7+CD27+CD95- naive CD8+ T cells expressing CXCR3 (TNR3+). The source of these receptors is a human donor in good health. Some clones in this sample may be carry-over from other donors' samples.

V usage is TRBV9 and J usage is TRBJ2-1; TCRdb picks TRBD1, but there is no DNA to check that call. Germline CDR1 SGDLS, CDR2 YYNGEE. The CDR3 contains 14 residues. The CDR3 spells CASGVFRGDNEQFF.

J is TRBJ2-7 and V is TRBV7-3; TCRdb gives TRBD1 as the D gene, but with no DNA this cannot be confirmed. The CDR3 contains 16 residues. In germline, CDR1 is SGHTA, CDR2 FQGTGA. CDR3 residues: CASSLGPRDSSYEQYF.

Here the CDR3 reads CSARDLDRGYEQYF. The chain employs TRBV20-1 and TRBJ2-7; TCRdb indicates TRBD1, and absent DNA this call remains unverified. CDR1 and CDR2 from the germline V gene are DFQATT and SNEGSKA (reference sequence). CDR3 length: 14 residues.

The J gene is TRBJ2-1, the V gene TRBV27; absent DNA, TCRdb's TRBD2 call cannot be checked. Looked up from germline, CDR1 is MNHEY and CDR2 is SMNVEV (reference sequence). There are 16 residues in the CDR3. CDR3 in amino acids: CASSLHAGGPYNEQFF.

The V and J genes are TRBV29-1 and TRBJ1-1; there is no DNA to check the TCRdb D call of TRBD1. In germline, CDR1 is SQVTM, CDR2 ANQGSEA. CDR3 length equals 14 residues. The chain's CDR3 is CSVEDQGVQTEAFF.

The chain links TRBV4-3 to TRBJ2-7; without DNA, the TCRdb call of TRBD2 cannot be checked. The CDR3 is 17 residues long. Germline V CDR1 and CDR2: LGHNA, YSLEER. CDR3 residues: CASSQDRRTSGSYEQYF.

V and J are TRBV15 and TRBJ1-5; TCRdb's D call of TRBD1 is untestable without DNA. The length of the CDR3 is 20 residues. In germline, CDR1 is LNHNV, CDR2 YYDKDF (reference sequence). The CDR3 is CATPLDVKRQAPEHYQPQHF. Based on the CDR3 plus reference TRBV15 and TRBJ1-5, the full variable domain is DAMVIQNPRYQVTQFGKPVTLSCSQTLNHNVMYWYQQKSSQAPKLLFHYYDKDFNNEADTPDNFQSRRPNTSFCFLDIRSPGLGDTAMYLCATPLDVKRQAPEHYQPQHFGDGTRLSIL.

The CDR3 sequence: CATSSGVTVGTEAFF. The V and J genes are TRBV15 and TRBJ1-1. The V gene's germline CDR1 is LNHNV and CDR2 YYDKDF (reference sequence). CDR3 length: 15 residues.